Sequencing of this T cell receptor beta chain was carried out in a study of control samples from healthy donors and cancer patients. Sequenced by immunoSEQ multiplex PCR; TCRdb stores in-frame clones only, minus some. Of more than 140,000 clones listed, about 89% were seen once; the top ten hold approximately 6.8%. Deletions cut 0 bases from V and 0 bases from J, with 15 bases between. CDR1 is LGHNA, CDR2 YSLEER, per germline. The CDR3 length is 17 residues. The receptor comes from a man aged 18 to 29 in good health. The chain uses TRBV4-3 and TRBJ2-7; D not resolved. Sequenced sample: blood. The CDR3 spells CASSQDRRGASSYEQYF. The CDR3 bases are TGCGCCAGCAGCCAAGATAGGCGTGGAGCGTCCTCCTACGAGCAGTACTTC.